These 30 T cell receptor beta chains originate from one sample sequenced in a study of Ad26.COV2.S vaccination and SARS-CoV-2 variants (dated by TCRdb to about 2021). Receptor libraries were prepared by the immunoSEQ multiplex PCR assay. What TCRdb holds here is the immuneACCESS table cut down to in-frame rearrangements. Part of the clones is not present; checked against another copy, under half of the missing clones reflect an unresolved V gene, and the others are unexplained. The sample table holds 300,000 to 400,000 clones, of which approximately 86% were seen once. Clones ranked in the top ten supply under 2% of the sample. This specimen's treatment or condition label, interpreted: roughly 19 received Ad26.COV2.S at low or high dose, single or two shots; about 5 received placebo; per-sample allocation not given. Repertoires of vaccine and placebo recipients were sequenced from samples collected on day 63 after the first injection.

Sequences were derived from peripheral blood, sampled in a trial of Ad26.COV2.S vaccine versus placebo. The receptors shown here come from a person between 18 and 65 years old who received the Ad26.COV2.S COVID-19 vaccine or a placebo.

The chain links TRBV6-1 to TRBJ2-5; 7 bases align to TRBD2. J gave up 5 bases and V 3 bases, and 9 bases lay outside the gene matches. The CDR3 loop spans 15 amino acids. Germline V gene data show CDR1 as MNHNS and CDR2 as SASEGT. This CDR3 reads CASSERGRGRETQYF. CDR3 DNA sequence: TGTGCCAGCAGTGAGCGGGGGAGAGGGAGGGAGACCCAGTACTTC.

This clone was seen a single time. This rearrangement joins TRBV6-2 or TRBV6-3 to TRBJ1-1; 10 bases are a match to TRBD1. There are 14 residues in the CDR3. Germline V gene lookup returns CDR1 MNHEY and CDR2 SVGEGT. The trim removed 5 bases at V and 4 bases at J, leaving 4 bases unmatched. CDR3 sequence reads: CASSTRDRGTEAFF. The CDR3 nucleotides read TGTGCCAGCAGTACCCGGGACAGGGGCACTGAAGCTTTCTTT.

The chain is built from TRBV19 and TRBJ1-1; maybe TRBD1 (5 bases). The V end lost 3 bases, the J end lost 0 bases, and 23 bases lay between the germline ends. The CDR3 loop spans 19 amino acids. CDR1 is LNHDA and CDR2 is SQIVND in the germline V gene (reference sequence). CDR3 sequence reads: CASSIGLNFRGMVNTEAFF. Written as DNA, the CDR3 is TGTGCCAGTAGTATCGGCCTGAATTTTCGGGGCATGGTGAACACTGAAGCTTTCTTT.

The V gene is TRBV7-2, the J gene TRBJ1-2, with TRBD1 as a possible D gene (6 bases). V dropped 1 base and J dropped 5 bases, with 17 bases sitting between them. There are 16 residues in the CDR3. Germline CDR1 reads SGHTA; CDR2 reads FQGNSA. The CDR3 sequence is CASSLEWGAHLYGYTF. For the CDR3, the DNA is TGTGCCAGCAGCTTAGAATGGGGGGCGCACCTTTATGGCTACACCTTC.

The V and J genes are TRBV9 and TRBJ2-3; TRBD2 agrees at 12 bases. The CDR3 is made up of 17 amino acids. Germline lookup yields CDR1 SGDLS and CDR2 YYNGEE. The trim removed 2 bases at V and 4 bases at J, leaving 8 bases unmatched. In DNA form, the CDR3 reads TGTGCCAGCAGCGTCTACGCTAGCGGGGGGGCCCCAGATACGCAGTATTTT. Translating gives CASSVYASGGAPDTQYF.

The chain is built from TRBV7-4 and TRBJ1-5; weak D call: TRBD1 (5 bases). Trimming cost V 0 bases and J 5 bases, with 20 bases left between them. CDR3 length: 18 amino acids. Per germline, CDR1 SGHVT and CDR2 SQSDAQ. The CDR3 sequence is CASSLARRVGRNDQPQHF. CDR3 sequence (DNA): TGTGCCAGCAGCTTAGCTCGCAGGGTGGGGCGCAACGATCAGCCCCAGCATTTT.

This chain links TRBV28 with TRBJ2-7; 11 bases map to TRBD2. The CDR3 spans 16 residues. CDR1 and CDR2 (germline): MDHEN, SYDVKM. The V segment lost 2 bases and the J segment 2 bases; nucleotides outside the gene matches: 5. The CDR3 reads CASSLGLAGGTYEQYF. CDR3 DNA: TGTGCCAGCAGTTTAGGGCTAGCGGGGGGAACCTACGAGCAGTACTTC.

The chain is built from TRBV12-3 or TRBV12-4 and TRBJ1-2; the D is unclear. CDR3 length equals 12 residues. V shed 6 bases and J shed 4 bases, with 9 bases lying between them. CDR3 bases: TGTGCCAGCAGGGCAGAAGGCTATGGCTACACCTTC. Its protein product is CASRAEGYGYTF.

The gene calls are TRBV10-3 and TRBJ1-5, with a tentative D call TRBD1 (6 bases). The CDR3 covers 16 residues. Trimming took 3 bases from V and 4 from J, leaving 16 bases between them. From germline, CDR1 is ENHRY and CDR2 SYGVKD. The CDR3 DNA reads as TGTGCCATCAGTGAAAACCTAGGACAGCAAAATCAGCCCCAGCATTTT. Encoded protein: CAISENLGQQNQPQHF.

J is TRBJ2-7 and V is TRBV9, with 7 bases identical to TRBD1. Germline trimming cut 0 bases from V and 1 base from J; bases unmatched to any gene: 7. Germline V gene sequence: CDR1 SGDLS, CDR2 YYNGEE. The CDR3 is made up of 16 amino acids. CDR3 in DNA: TGTGCCAGCAGCGTAGACGTGGGGACAGATTCCTACGAGCAGTACTTC. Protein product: CASSVDVGTDSYEQYF.

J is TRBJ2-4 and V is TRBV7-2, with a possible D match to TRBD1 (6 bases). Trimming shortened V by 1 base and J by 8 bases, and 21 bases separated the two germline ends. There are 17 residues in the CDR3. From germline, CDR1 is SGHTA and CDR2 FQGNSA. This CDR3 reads CASSLGLGAGGRDIQYF. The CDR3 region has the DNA TGTGCCAGCAGCTTAGGCTTGGGGGCTGGGGGAAGGGACATTCAGTACTTC.

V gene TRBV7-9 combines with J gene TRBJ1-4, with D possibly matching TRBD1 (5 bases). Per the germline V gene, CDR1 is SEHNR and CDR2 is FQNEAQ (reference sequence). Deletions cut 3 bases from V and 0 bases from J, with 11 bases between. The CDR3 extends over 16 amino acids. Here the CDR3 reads CASSFGRAPTNEKLFF. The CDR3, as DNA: TGTGCCAGCAGCTTCGGCAGGGCTCCAACTAATGAAAAACTGTTTTTT. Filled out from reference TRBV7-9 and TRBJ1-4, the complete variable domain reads DTGVSQNPRHKITKRGQNVTFRCDPISEHNRLYWYRQTLGQGPEFLTYFQNEAQLEKSRLLSDRFSAERPKGSFSTLEIQRTEQGDSAMYLCASSFGRAPTNEKLFFGSGTQLSVL.

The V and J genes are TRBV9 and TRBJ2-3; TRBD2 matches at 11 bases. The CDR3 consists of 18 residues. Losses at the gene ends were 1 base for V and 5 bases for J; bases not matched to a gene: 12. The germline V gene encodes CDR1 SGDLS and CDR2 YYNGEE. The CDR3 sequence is CASSVSPSGGQRGDTQYF. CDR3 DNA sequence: TGTGCCAGCAGCGTATCCCCTAGCGGGGGGCAGCGGGGAGATACGCAGTATTTT.

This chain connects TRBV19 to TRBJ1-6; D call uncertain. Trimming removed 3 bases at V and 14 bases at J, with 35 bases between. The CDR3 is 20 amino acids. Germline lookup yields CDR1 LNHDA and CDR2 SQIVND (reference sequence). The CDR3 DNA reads TGTGCCAGTAGTATGCCCGGGGATTGGAGGGATACCCAAATTACGAGATCCCTCCACTTT. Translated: CASSMPGDWRDTQITRSLHF.

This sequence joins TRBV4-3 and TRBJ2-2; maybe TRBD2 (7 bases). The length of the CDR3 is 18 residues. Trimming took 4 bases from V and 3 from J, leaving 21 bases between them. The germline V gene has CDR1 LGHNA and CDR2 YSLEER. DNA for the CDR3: TGCGCCAGCAGCCTTGAGGGGGGGCCCAGTTACTACACCGGGGAGCTGTTTTTT. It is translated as CASSLEGGPSYYTGELFF.

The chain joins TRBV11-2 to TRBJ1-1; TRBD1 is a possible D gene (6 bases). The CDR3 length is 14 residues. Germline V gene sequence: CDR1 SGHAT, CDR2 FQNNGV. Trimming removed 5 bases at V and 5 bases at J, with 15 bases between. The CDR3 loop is CASSKEGVRTEAFF. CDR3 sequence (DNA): TGTGCCAGCAGCAAGGAGGGGGTTCGGACTGAAGCTTTCTTT.

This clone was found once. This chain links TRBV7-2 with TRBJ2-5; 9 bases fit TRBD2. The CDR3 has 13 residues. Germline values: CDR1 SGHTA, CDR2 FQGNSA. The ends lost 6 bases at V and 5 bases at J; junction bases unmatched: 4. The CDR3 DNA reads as TGTGCCAGCAGACCTAGCGGGACGGAGACCCAGTACTTC. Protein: CASRPSGTETQYF.

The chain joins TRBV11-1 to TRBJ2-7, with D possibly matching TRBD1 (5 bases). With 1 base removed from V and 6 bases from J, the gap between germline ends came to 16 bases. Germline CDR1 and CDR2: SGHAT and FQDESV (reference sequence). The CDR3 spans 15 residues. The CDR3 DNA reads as TGTGCCAGCAGCTTAGACTCTGGGATTCAGGGCGAGCAGTACTTC. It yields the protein CASSLDSGIQGEQYF.

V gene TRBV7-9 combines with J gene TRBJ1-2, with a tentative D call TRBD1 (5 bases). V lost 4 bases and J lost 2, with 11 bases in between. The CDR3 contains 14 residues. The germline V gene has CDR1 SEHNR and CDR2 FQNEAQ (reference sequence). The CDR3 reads CASSSGLSNYGYTF. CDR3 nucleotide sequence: TGTGCCAGCAGCTCGGGACTCTCGAACTATGGCTACACCTTC.

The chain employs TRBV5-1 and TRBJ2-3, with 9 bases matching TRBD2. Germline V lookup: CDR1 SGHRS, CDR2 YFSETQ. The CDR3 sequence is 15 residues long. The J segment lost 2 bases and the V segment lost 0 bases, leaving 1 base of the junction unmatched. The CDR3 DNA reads TGCGCCAGCAGCTTGGTAGCGGGGGTCACAGATACGCAGTATTTT. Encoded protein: CASSLVAGVTDTQYF.

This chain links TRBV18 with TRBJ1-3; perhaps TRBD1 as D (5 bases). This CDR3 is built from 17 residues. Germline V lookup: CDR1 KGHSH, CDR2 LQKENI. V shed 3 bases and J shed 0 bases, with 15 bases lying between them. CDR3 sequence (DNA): TGTGCCAGCTCACCCCTGGCAGGGCAAAACTCTGGAAACACCATATATTTT. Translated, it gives CASSPLAGQNSGNTIYF. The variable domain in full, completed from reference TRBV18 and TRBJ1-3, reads NAGVMQNPRHLVRRRGQEARLRCSPMKGHSHVYWYRQLPEEGLKFMVYLQKENIIDESGMPKERFSAEFPKEGPSILRIQQVVRGDSAAYFCASSPLAGQNSGNTIYFGEGSWLTVV.

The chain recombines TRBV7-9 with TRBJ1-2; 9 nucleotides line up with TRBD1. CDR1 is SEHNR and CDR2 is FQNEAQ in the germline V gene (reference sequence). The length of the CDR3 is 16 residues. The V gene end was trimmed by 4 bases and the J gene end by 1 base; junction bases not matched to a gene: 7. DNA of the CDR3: TGTGCCAGCAGCTCGGGACAGGGCCTGGGTAACTATGGCTACACCTTC. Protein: CASSSGQGLGNYGYTF.

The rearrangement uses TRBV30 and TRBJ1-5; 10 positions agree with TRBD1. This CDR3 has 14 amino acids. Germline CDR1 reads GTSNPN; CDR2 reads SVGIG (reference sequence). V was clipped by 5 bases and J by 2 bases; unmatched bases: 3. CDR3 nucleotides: TGTGCCTGGGAGGGACAGGGGCGCAATCAGCCCCAGCATTTT. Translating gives CAWEGQGRNQPQHF. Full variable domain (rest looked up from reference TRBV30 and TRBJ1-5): SQTIHQWPATLVQPVGSPLSLECTVEGTSNPNLYWYRQAAGRGLQLLFYSVGIGQISSEVPQNLSASRPQDRQFILSSKKLLLSDSGFYLCAWEGQGRNQPQHFGDGTRLSIL.

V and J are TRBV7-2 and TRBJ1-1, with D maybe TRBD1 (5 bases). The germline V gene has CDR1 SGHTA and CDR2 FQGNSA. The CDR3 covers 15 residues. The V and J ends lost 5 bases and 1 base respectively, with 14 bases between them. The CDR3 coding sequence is TGTGCCAGCAGCCGGCGGCGCAGGGCGAACACTGAAGCTTTCTTT. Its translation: CASSRRRRANTEAFF. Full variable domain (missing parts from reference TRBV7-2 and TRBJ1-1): GAGVSQSPSNKVTEKGKDVELRCDPISGHTALYWYRQSLGQGLEFLIYFQGNSAPDKSGLPSDRFSAERTGGSVSTLTIQRTQQEDSAVYLCASSRRRRANTEAFFGQGTRLTVV.

The CDR3 is CASSPLGLAGGPAPDTQYF. In DNA, the CDR3 is TGTGCCAGCAGCCCCCTGGGACTAGCGGGGGGGCCGGCTCCAGATACGCAGTATTTT. This chain links TRBV3-1 (or the pseudogene TRBV3-2) with TRBJ2-3, with 16 bases that match TRBD2. Germline assignment: CDR1 LGHDT and CDR2 YNNKEL (reference sequence). Germline trimming cut 4 bases from V and 4 bases from J; bases unmatched to any gene: 11. This CDR3 comprises 19 residues.

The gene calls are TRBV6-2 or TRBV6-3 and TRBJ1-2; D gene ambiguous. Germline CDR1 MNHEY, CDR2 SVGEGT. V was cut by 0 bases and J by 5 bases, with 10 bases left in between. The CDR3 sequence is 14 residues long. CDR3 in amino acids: CASSYSGYSYGYTF. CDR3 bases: TGTGCCAGCAGTTACTCAGGGTATTCGTATGGCTACACCTTC.

The CDR3 here is CASRGLLNTGELFF. The CDR3 nucleotides are TGCGCCAGCAGAGGGCTGCTGAACACCGGGGAGCTGTTTTTT. This chain links TRBV5-1 with TRBJ2-2, with D hard to call. V was cut by 5 bases and J by 1 base, with 9 bases left in between. CDR3 length: 14 amino acids. Germline values: CDR1 SGHRS, CDR2 YFSETQ.

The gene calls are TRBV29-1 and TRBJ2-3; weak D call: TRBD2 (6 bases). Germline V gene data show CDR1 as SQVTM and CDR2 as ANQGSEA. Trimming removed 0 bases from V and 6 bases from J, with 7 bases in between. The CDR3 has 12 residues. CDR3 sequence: CSVEDGGDTQYF. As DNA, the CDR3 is TGCAGCGTTGAAGATGGGGGGGATACGCAGTATTTT.

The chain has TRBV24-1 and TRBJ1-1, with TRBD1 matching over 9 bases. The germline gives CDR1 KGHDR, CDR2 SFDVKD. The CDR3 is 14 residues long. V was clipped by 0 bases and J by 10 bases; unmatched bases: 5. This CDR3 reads CATSDLGTGQGAFF. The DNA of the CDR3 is TGTGCCACCAGTGATTTGGGGACAGGGCAGGGAGCTTTCTTT.

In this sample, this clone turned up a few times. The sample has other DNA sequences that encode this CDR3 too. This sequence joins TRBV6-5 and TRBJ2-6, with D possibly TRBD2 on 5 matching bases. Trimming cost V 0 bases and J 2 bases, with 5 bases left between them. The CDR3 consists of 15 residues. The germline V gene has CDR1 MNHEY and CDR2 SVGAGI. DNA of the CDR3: TGTGCCAGCAGTTACTCCGGGGCTGGGGCCAACGTCCTGACTTTC. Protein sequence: CASSYSGAGANVLTF.